The present T cell receptor beta chain was sequenced within a study of shared clonotypes between healthy human individuals. In regard to this clone: Its antigen is still unknown.

V was cut by 1 base and J by 0 bases, with 12 bases left in between. CDR3 length: 16 residues. CDR1 SGHRS and CDR2 YFSETQ come from the germline V gene. The study, taken as a whole, reports: Naive CD4 clonotypes were shared across a handful of donors at approximately 5.3%. Naive subsets generally had larger estimated richness than memory subsets.

Sequencing used immunoSEQ multiplex PCR; TCRdb keeps in-frame clones, though not all of them. The table includes 300,000 to 400,000 clones, approximately 79% detected once. The genes are TRBV5-1 and TRBJ2-3; D is perhaps TRBD2 (5 bases). The material sequenced was memory CD4+ T cells sorted from blood. The subset denotes: CD45RA-negative fraction. This clonotype was obtained from a man under 40 in good health. The CDR3 sequence: CASSLFVSASTDTQYF. As DNA, the CDR3 is TGCGCCAGCAGCTTGTTTGTTAGCGCGAGCACAGATACGCAGTATTTT.